The clone carrying this TCR beta chain was detected many times. As yet, its antigen is unknown. TCRdb re-called the 5' RACE reads through MiXCR, storing one row per CDR3 protein. The sample has approximately 250,000 distinct CDR3 sequences, around 25% seen once. These data originate in a study of CD8 T cells in ankylosing spondylitis. The study's findings and limits: Matched synovial fluid from ankylosing spondylitis patients was reported to be enriched for disease-linked clones. Certain motif variants had earlier appeared in reactive arthritis synovial fluid and blood. In ankylosing spondylitis blood, a motif of about eight highly homologous TCR beta variants appeared characteristic.

Sequenced sample: blood, either unsorted or a sorted T cell fraction (not recorded which). The TCR originated in a male donor with ankylosing spondylitis or in good health (not recorded which).

In DNA form, the CDR3 reads TGCAGTGCTAGAGACAGGGCAAACTATGGCTACACCTTC. It is translated as CSARDRANYGYTF. The V call is TRBV20-1, the J call TRBJ1-2, with D perhaps matching TRBD1 (5 bases). CDR3 length equals 13 residues. Germline assignment: CDR1 DFQATT and CDR2 SNEGSKA (reference sequence). Trimming took off 0 bases at V and 2 bases at J, with 7 bases between the two ends.